This T cell receptor (beta chain) originates from a study of early stage breast cancer tumors. The table lists this clone with a few counts. The junction departs from the called germline gene at one end, perhaps through a read error. The germline gives CDR1 SSHAT, CDR2 FNYEAQ (reference sequence). CDR3 length: 14 residues. The protocol was immunoSEQ multiplex PCR, while the TCRdb copy is restricted to in-frame clones and leaves out a portion. The profile shows 65,000 to 75,000 clones, more than 70% of them singletons. The sequencing sample was made of blood. This sequence originates from a person aged 40-50 years with breast cancer. This rearrangement joins TRBV7-7 to TRBJ1-1; the match to TRBD1 covers 7 bases. CDR3 DNA: TGTGCTAGCAGCAAGACAGGGAAAAACACTGAAGCTTTCTTT. This gives the protein CASSKTGKNTEAFF.